The 22 T cell receptor beta chains in this list originate from one sample, sequenced in a study of cytomegalovirus exposure and HLA in healthy donors. PCR involved 60 Vbeta and 13 Jbeta primers. Sequenced by immunoSEQ multiplex PCR; TCRdb stores in-frame clones only, minus some. The sample table sets out about 67,000 clones. Sequencing used PBMCs. These receptors came from a woman aged 25 to 45 in good health and CMV-seronegative.

The rearrangement uses TRBV18 and TRBJ1-5; 9 bases fit TRBD1. J lost 6 bases, V lost 6 bases, and 15 bases had no gene match. Germline CDR1 is KGHSH and CDR2 is LQKENI. This CDR3 region has 17 residues. CDR3 nucleotide sequence: TGTGCCAGCTCCCAGGGGTCAACAGGGGGCGCGAGTCAGCCCCAGCATTTT. Protein: CASSQGSTGGASQPQHF.

The chain employs TRBV5-1 and TRBJ1-2, with 7 bases identical to TRBD1. With 7 bases clipped from V and 5 bases from J, the junction kept 8 bases outside the gene matches. The CDR3 has 13 residues. CDR1 and CDR2 (germline): SGHRS, YFSETQ. The CDR3, as DNA: TGCGCCAGCGGAGGGACAGCGTTATATGGCTACACCTTC. This sequence encodes CASGGTALYGYTF.

The J gene is TRBJ1-2, the V gene TRBV6-9; TRBD1 aligns across 9 bases. The CDR3 contains 14 residues. J lost 4 bases, V lost 6 bases, and 6 bases had no gene match. Germline CDR1 MNHGY, CDR2 SVAAGI. The CDR3 DNA reads as TGTGCCAGCAGCCCAGACAGGGGGACCTATGGCTACACCTTC. Encoded protein: CASSPDRGTYGYTF.

This sequence joins TRBV6-1 and TRBJ2-7; a weak D match, TRBD2 (5 bases). The V and J ends lost 1 base and 5 bases respectively, with 9 bases between them. The CDR3 loop spans 13 amino acids. CDR1 is MNHNS, CDR2 SASEGT, per germline. The CDR3: CASSEGGSHEQYF. CDR3 bases: TGTGCCAGCAGTGAAGGAGGGTCCCACGAGCAGTACTTC.

This rearrangement joins TRBV6-1 to TRBJ2-3; D is undetermined. CDR1 is MNHNS and CDR2 is SASEGT in the germline V gene. The V and J ends lost 3 bases and 5 bases respectively, with 15 bases between them. The CDR3 spans 15 residues. This CDR3 reads CASSERGGRVDTQYF. The CDR3 DNA follows: TGTGCCAGCAGTGAGAGAGGTGGCCGAGTAGATACGCAGTATTTT.

This sequence joins TRBV15 and TRBJ1-1; D may be TRBD1 (6 bases). CDR1 and CDR2 from the germline V gene are LNHNV and YYDKDF (reference sequence). V lost 3 bases to trimming and J lost 4 bases, with 15 bases between them. There are 15 residues in the CDR3. The CDR3 is CATSRDRNRVTEAFF. The CDR3 DNA follows: TGTGCCACCAGCAGGGACCGAAACAGGGTCACTGAAGCTTTCTTT.

The chain uses TRBV4-2 and TRBJ2-7; 9 nucleotides line up with TRBD2. After removal of 1 base from V and 1 base from J, the junction contained 5 bases not matched to a gene. This CDR3 is 16 amino acids long. Germline CDR1 is LGHNA and CDR2 is YNFKEQ. The CDR3 DNA follows: TGTGCCAGCAGCCAAGGTCCAGCGGGGGGTTCCTACGAGCAGTACTTC. Protein product: CASSQGPAGGSYEQYF.

This chain links TRBV25-1 with TRBJ2-2, with D perhaps matching TRBD2 (6 bases). CDR3 length: 14 residues. CDR1 and CDR2 (germline): MGHDK, SYGVNS. V shed 5 bases and J shed 3 bases, with 10 bases lying between them. CDR3 sequence reads: CASSRGLDTGELFF. The DNA of the CDR3 is TGTGCCAGCAGTAGGGGACTTGACACCGGGGAGCTGTTTTTT.

CDR3: CASSSNRNTEAFF. The CDR3 DNA reads as TGTGCCAGCTCGTCTAACAGGAACACTGAAGCTTTCTTT. The gene calls are TRBV18 and TRBJ1-1, with D hard to call. Trimming removed 6 bases from V and 1 base from J, with 9 bases in between. Per the germline V gene, CDR1 is KGHSH and CDR2 is LQKENI. This CDR3 is built from 13 residues.

V usage is TRBV6-1 and J usage is TRBJ2-7, with 14 positions matching TRBD2. The CDR3 runs 15 residues. The trim removed 6 bases at V and 10 bases at J, leaving 11 bases unmatched. Germline loops: CDR1 MNHNS, CDR2 SASEGT. The CDR3 DNA follows: TGTGCCAGCAGCCCCGGGACTAGCGGGAGCTTGGAACAGTACTTC. This gives the protein CASSPGTSGSLEQYF.

The chain joins TRBV2 to TRBJ2-3, with a weak D call TRBD1 (6 bases). Germline V gene lookup returns CDR1 SNHLY and CDR2 FYNNEI. This CDR3 has 14 amino acids. V was shortened by 6 bases and J by 7 bases, with 17 bases between the two germline ends. The CDR3 loop is CASRPGTLANTQYF. The CDR3 DNA sequence: TGTGCCAGCAGGCCCGGGACACTGGCAAATACGCAGTATTTT.

The chain is built from TRBV2 and TRBJ2-2; TRBD2 matches 11 bases. The V segment lost 10 bases and the J segment 4 bases; nucleotides outside the gene matches: 2. Per germline, CDR1 SNHLY and CDR2 FYNNEI. CDR3 size: 13 residues. CDR3 sequence (DNA): TGTGCCAAAGGACTAGCGGGCACCGGGGAGCTGTTTTTT. Encoded protein: CAKGLAGTGELFF.

The J gene is TRBJ1-2, the V gene TRBV7-9; no clear D gene. The germline V gene encodes CDR1 SEHNR and CDR2 FQNEAQ (reference sequence). Trimming shortened V by 1 base and J by 8 bases, and 8 bases separated the two germline ends. The CDR3 loop spans 12 amino acids. The CDR3 reads CASSLESRGYTF. The CDR3 bases are TGTGCCAGCAGCTTAGAAAGTCGGGGCTACACCTTC.

The J gene is TRBJ1-1, the V gene TRBV28, with 7 bases that match TRBD1. Trimming took 8 bases from V and 3 from J; bases not matched to a gene: 6. Germline V gene lookup returns CDR1 MDHEN and CDR2 SYDVKM. The CDR3 contains 13 residues. The CDR3 sequence is CASGTGDYTEAFF. CDR3 coding DNA: TGTGCCAGCGGTACAGGGGACTACACTGAAGCTTTCTTT. The full variable domain, its missing parts supplied by reference TRBV28 and TRBJ1-1, is DVKVTQSSRYLVKRTGEKVFLECVQDMDHENMFWYRQDPGLGLRLIYFSYDVKMKEKGDIPEGYSVSREKKERFSLILESASTNQTSMYLCASGTGDYTEAFFGQGTRLTVV.

J is TRBJ1-1 and V is TRBV5-6; no firm D call. The V end was cut by 1 base, the J end by 1 base, with 5 bases between. There are 13 residues in the CDR3. Germline CDR1 reads SGHDT; CDR2 reads YYEEEE. This CDR3 is CASSLRGNTEAFF. The CDR3 nucleotides read TGTGCCAGCAGCTTGCGAGGGAACACTGAAGCTTTCTTT. Variable domain in full (rest from reference TRBV5-6 and TRBJ1-1): DAGVTQSPTHLIKTRGQQVTLRCSPKSGHDTVSWYQQALGQGPQFIFQYYEEEERQRGNFPDRFSGHQFPNYSSELNVNALLLGDSALYLCASSLRGNTEAFFGQGTRLTVV.

V gene TRBV7-3 combines with J gene TRBJ1-1, with D unclear. Trimming left V 2 bases short and J 4 bases short, with 8 bases between. This CDR3 spans 13 amino acids. The germline CDR1 and CDR2 sequences are SGHTA and FQGTGA. CDR3 region: CASSLLASTEAFF. CDR3 in DNA: TGTGCCAGCAGCTTATTAGCCAGCACTGAAGCTTTCTTT.

The chain is built from TRBV30 and TRBJ1-1, with no clear D. Germline CDR1 and CDR2: GTSNPN and SVGIG (reference sequence). Trimming removed 1 base from V and 6 bases from J, with 6 bases in between. The CDR3 spans 11 residues. The CDR3 nucleotides are TGTGCCTGGAGTGCCCCTCCTGAAGCTTTCTTT. It yields the protein CAWSAPPEAFF.

J is TRBJ1-1 and V is TRBV6-5; 8 bases match TRBD1. CDR3 length: 13 amino acids. The junction had 2 bases not matched to a gene; V was cut back by 5 bases and J by 3 bases. Germline CDR1 and CDR2: MNHEY and SVGAGI. As DNA, the CDR3 is TGTGCCAGCAGTACAGGGGGGGACACTGAAGCTTTCTTT. Translation gives CASSTGGDTEAFF.

The rearrangement links TRBV30 to TRBJ1-1, with D uncertain. There are 15 residues in the CDR3. V was clipped by 0 bases and J by 10 bases, with 21 bases between them. CDR1 is GTSNPN and CDR2 is SVGIG in the germline V gene (reference sequence). The CDR3 DNA reads TGTGCCTGGAGTGTACATGGTAATTTGGCAGGCCGAGCTTTCTTT. Amino acids: CAWSVHGNLAGRAFF.

The CDR3 spells CASSLYAPGVNEQYF. CDR3 bases: TGTGCCAGCAGCTTGTATGCCCCCGGAGTGAACGAGCAGTACTTC. The chain carries TRBV5-6 and TRBJ2-7; D uncertain. The length of the CDR3 is 15 residues. Germline CDR1 reads SGHDT; CDR2 reads YYEEEE. V lost 1 base and J 5 bases, leaving 16 bases between the germline ends.

This rearrangement joins TRBV2 to TRBJ2-5; TRBD2 matches 10 bases. The CDR3 contains 16 residues. Germline loops: CDR1 SNHLY, CDR2 FYNNEI. After removal of 7 bases from V and 4 bases from J, the junction contained 12 bases not matched to a gene. Here the CDR3 reads CASTRTGTSARETQYF. In nucleotides, the CDR3 is TGTGCCAGCACCCGCACCGGGACTAGCGCGAGAGAGACCCAGTACTTC. Full variable domain (remainder filled in from reference TRBV2 and TRBJ2-5): EPEVTQTPSHQVTQMGQEVILRCVPISNHLYFYWYRQILGQKVEFLVSFYNNEISEKSEIFDDQFSVERPDGSNFTLKIRSTKLEDSAMYFCASTRTGTSARETQYFGPGTRLLVL.

The gene calls are TRBV28 and TRBJ2-1; D perhaps matches TRBD2 (5 bases). Per germline, CDR1 MDHEN and CDR2 SYDVKM. This CDR3 has 14 amino acids. Between the trimmed V and J ends, which lost 4 bases and 8 bases, there was a span of 15 bases. The DNA of the CDR3 is TGTGCCAGCAGTTCCCCCCGGGGAGAAGATGAGCAGTTCTTC. Translating it yields CASSSPRGEDEQFF. The full variable domain, in which reference TRBV28 and TRBJ2-1 provide the parts outside the CDR3, is DVKVTQSSRYLVKRTGEKVFLECVQDMDHENMFWYRQDPGLGLRLIYFSYDVKMKEKGDIPEGYSVSREKKERFSLILESASTNQTSMYLCASSSPRGEDEQFFGPGTRLTVL.